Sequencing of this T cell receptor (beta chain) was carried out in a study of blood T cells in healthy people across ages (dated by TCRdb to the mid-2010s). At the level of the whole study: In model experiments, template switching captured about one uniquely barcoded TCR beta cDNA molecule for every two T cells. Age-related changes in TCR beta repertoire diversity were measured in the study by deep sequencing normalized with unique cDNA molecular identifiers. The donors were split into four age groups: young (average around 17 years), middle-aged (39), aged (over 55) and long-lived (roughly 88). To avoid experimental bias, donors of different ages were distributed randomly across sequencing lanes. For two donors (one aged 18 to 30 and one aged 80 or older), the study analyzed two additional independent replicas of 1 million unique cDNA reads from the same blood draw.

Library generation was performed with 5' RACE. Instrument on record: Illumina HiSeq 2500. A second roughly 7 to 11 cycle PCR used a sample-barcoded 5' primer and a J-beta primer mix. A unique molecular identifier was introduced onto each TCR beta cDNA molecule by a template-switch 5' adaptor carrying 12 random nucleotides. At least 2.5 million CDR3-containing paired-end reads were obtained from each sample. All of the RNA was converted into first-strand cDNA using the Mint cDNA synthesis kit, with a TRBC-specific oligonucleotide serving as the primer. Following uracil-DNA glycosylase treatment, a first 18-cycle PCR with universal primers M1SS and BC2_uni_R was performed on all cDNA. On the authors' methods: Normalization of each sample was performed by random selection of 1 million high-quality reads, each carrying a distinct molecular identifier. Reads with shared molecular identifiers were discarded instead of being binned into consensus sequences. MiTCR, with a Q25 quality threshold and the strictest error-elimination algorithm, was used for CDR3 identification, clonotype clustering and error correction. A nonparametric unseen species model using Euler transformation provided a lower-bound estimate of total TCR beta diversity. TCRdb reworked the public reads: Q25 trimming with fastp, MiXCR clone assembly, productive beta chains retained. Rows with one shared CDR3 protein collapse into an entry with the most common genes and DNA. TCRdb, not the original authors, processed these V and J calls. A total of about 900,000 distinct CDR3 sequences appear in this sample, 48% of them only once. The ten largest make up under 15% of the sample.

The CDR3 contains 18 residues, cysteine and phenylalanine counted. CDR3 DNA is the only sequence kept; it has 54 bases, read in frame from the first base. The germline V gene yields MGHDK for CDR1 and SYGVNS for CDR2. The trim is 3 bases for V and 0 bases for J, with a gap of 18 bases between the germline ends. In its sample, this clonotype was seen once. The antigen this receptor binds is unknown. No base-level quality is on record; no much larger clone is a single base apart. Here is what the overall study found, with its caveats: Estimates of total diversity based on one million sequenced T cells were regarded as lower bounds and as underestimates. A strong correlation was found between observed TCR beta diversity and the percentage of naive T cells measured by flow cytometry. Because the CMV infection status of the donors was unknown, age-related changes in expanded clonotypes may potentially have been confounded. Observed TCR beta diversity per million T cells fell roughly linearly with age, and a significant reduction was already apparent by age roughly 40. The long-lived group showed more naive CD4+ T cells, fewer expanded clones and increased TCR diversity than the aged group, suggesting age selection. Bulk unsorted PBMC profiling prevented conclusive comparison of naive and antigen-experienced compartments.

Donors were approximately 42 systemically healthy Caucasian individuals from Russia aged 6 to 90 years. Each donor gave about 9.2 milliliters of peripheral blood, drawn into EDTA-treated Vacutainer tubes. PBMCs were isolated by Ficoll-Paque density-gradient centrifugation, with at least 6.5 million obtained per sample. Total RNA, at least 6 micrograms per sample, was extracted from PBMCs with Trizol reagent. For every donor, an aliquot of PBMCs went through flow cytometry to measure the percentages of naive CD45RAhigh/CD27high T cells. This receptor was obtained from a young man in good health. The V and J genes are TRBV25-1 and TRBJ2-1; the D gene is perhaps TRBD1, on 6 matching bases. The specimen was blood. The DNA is TGTGCCAGCAGTGAGAGGAAAACAGGGATGGACTCCTACAATGAGCAGTTCTTC. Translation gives CASSERKTGMDSYNEQFF.